One T cell receptor (beta chain) is described in this entry. The sample comes from a study of cytotoxic CD8 clonotypes in ibrutinib-treated CLL. For the study at large: Partial responders around 25, complete 2; approximately 12 progressed and about 15 stayed in remission by median roughly 6 years.

The data were produced by immunoSEQ multiplex PCR, yet TCRdb's version contains in-frame clones alone and is incomplete. In the table there are roughly 150,000 clones, 70% to 80% of which are singletons. V lost 2 bases, J lost 3 bases, and 7 bases lay in between. The CDR3 has 13 amino acids. Germline V gene data show CDR1 as KGHSH and CDR2 as LQKENI. This chain uses TRBV18 with TRBJ1-2; D not resolved. This sequence was found in a human donor with chronic lymphocytic leukemia. Sequencing used PBMCs, obtained after 24 months of ibrutinib treatment. The CDR3 spells CASSPDEDYGYTF. CDR3 DNA sequence: TGTGCCAGCTCACCAGACGAGGACTATGGCTACACCTTC.